This record concerns one TCR beta chain sequence. The target antigen is unknown. This sample is drawn from a study of memory CD4+ T cells and cytomegalovirus serostatus. The sort gate was single viable CD3+CD4+CD8-CD45RO+ cells for memory CD4+ T cells. Study-level findings and limits: Of 150 to 200 reported CMV TCRbeta sequences, 67 were found in memory CD4+ repertoires.

Germline trimming cut 5 bases from V and 3 bases from J; bases unmatched to any gene: 14. The CDR3 is 19 amino acids. Germline V gives CDR1 SGHNT, CDR2 YENEEA. Only in-frame clones appear in the TCRdb table, and some are missing; sequencing was by immunoSEQ multiplex PCR. The sample lists about 54,000 clones, about 68% occurring once. The chain links TRBV11-3 to TRBJ2-1; 12 bases match TRBD2. Specimen: memory CD4+ T cells from blood. The clonotype was recovered from an adult in good health and CMV-seropositive. CDR3 in amino acids: CASSPMALAGGFFYNEQFF. CDR3 nucleotide sequence: TGTGCCAGCAGCCCTATGGCACTAGCGGGAGGATTTTTCTACAATGAGCAGTTCTTC.